This paragraph reports one TCR beta chain. Its antigen is not known. Using immunoSEQ multiplex PCR, the repertoire was profiled, and TCRdb retains in-frame clones only, with some absent. The data show under 200,000 clones, more than 80% seen once. This entry comes from a study of cytomegalovirus exposure and HLA in healthy donors. Overall study findings and caveats: Three of the chains that were CMV-associated were confirmed in vitro to be specific for CMV antigens. Reports indicated that the classifier achieved high specificity and sensitivity in diagnosing cytomegalovirus status.

The material sequenced was PBMCs. The sequence was collected from a woman under 30 in good health and CMV-seropositive.

The CDR3 DNA reads as TGTGCCAGCAGCGTCCTCGCGGTGACCAATCAGCCCCAGCATTTT. Amino acids: CASSVLAVTNQPQHF. The V call is TRBV7-9, the J call TRBJ1-5; no definite D call. The V gene lost 5 bases and the J gene lost 3 bases, with 14 bases spanning the gap. The CDR3 is 15 residues long. The germline gives CDR1 SEHNR, CDR2 FQNEAQ (reference sequence).